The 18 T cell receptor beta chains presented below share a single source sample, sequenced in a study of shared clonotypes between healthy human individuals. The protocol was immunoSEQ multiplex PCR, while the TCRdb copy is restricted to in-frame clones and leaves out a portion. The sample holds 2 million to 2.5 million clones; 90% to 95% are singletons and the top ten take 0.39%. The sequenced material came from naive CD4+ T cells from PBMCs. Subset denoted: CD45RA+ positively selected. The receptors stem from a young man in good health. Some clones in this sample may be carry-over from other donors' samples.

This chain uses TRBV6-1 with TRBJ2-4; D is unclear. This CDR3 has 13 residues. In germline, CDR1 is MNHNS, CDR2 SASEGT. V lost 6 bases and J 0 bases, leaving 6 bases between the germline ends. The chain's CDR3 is CASRRLAKNIQYF. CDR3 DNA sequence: TGTGCCAGCAGGAGGCTAGCCAAAAACATTCAGTACTTC.

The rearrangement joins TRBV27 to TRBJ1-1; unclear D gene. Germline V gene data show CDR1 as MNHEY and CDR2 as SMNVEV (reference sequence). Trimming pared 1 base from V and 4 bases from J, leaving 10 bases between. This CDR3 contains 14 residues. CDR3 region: CASSLWKGSTEAFF. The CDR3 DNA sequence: TGTGCCAGCAGTTTATGGAAGGGTAGCACTGAAGCTTTCTTT.

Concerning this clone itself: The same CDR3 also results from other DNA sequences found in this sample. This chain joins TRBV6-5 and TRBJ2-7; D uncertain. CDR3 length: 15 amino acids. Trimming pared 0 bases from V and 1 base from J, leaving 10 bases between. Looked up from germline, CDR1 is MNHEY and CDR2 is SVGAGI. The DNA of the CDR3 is TGTGCCAGCAGTTACTCGTCGGCCTATTCCTACGAGCAGTACTTC. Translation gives CASSYSSAYSYEQYF.

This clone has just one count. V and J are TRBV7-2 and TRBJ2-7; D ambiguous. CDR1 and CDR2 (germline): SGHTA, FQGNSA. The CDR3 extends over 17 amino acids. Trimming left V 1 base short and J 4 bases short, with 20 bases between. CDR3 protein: CASSLDLRTIELYEQYF. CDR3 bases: TGTGCCAGCAGCTTAGATCTGAGGACGATCGAATTATACGAGCAGTACTTC.

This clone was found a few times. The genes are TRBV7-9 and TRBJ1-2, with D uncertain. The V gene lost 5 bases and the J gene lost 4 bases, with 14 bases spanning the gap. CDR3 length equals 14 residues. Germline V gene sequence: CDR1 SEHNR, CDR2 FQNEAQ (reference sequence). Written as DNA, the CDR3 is TGTGCCAGCAGCGCCGGACTGATCTCCTATGGCTACACCTTC. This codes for CASSAGLISYGYTF.

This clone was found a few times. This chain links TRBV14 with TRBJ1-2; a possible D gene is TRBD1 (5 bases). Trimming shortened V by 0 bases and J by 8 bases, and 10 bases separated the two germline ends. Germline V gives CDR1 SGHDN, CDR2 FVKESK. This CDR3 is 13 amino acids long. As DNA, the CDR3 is TGTGCCAGCAGCCAAGACAGGGCGAGAGGCTACACCTTC. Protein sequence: CASSQDRARGYTF. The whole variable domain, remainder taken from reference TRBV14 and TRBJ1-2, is EAGVTQFPSHSVIEKGQTVTLRCDPISGHDNLYWYRRVMGKEIKFLLHFVKESKQDESGMPNNRFLAERTGGTYSTLKVQPAELEDSGVYFCASSQDRARGYTFGSGTRLTVV.

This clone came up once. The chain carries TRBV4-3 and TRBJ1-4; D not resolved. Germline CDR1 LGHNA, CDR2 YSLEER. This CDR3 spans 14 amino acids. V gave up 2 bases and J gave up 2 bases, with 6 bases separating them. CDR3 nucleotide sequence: TGCGCCAGCAGCCAAATCCCGACTAATGAAAAACTGTTTTTT. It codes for CASSQIPTNEKLFF.

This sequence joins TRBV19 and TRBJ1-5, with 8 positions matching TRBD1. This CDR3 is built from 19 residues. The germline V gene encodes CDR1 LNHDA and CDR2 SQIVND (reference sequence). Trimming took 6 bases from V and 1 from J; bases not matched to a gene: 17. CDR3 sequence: CASRRPGQVVTGSNQPQHF. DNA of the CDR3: TGTGCCAGTAGGCGACCGGGACAGGTCGTTACGGGGAGCAATCAGCCCCAGCATTTT. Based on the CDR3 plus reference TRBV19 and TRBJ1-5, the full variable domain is DGGITQSPKYLFRKEGQNVTLSCEQNLNHDAMYWYRQDPGQGLRLIYYSQIVNDFQKGDIAEGYSVSREKKESFPLTVTSAQKNPTAFYLCASRRPGQVVTGSNQPQHFGDGTRLSIL.

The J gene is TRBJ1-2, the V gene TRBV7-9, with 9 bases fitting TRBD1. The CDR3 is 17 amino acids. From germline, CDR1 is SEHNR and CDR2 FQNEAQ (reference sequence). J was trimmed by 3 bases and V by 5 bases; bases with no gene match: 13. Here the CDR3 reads CASSPIGADRGYYGYTF. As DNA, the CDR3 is TGTGCCAGCAGCCCGATAGGGGCGGACAGGGGATACTATGGCTACACCTTC.

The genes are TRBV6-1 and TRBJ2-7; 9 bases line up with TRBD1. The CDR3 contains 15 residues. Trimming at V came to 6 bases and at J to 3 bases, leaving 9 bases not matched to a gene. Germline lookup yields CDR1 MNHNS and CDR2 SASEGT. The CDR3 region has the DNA TGTGCCAGCAGCCCATTGGACAGGGGTATCTACGAGCAGTACTTC. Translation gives CASSPLDRGIYEQYF.

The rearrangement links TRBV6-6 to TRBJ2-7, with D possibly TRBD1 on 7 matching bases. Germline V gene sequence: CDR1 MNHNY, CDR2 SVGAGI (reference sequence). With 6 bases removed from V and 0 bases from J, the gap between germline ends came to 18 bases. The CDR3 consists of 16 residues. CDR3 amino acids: CASSPRAGTASYEQYF. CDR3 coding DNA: TGTGCCAGCAGCCCACGGGCGGGGACAGCCTCCTACGAGCAGTACTTC.

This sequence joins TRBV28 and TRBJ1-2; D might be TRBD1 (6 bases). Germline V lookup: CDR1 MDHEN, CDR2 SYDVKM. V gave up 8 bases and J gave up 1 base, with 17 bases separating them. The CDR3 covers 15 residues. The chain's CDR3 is CASFYQGPSNYGYTF. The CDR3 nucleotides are TGTGCCAGCTTCTATCAGGGGCCAAGTAACTATGGCTACACCTTC.

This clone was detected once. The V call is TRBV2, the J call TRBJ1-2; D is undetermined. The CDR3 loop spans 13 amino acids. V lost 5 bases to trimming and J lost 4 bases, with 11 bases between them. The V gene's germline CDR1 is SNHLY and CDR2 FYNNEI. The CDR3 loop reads CASSYGLSYGYTF. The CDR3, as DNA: TGTGCCAGCAGTTATGGGCTCAGCTATGGCTACACCTTC.

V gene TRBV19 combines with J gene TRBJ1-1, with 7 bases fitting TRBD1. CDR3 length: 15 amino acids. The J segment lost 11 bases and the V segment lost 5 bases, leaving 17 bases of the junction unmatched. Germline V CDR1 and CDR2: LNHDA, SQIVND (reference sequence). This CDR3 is CASSLRQGGEPGAFF. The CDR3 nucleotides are TGTGCCAGTAGTCTCCGACAGGGTGGGGAACCTGGGGCTTTCTTT.

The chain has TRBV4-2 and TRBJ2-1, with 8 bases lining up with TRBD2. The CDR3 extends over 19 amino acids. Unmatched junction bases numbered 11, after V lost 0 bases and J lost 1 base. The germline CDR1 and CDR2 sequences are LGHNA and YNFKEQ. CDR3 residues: CASSQDRAGGRLSYNEQFF. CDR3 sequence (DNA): TGTGCCAGCAGCCAAGATCGGGCTGGCGGGAGGCTTTCCTACAATGAGCAGTTCTTC.

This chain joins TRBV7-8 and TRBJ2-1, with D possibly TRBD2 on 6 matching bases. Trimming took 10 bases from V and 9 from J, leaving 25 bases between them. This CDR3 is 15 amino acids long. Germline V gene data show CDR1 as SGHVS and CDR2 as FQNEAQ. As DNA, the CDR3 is TGTGCCACCGGATCCCGAGGACTAACAGCGGGTGAGCAGTTCTTC. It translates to CATGSRGLTAGEQFF.

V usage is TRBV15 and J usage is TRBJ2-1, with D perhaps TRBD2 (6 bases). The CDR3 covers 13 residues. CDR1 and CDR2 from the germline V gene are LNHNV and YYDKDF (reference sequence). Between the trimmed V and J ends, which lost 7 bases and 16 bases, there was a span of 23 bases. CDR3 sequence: CATMAESRGRSFF. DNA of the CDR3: TGTGCCACCATGGCGGAATCGCGGGGTCGATCCTTCTTC.

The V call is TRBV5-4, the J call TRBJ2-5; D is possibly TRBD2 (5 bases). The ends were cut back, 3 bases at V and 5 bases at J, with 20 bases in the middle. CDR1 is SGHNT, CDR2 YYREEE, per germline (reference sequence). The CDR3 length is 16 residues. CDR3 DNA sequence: TGTGCCAGCAGCTCATCTAGCAGTAACCCGGGGGAGACCCAGTACTTC. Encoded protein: CASSSSSSNPGETQYF. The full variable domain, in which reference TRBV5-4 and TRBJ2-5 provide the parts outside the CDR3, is ETGVTQSPTHLIKTRGQQVTLRCSSQSGHNTVSWYQQALGQGPQFIFQYYREEENGRGNFPPRFSGLQFPNYSSELNVNALELDDSALYLCASSSSSSNPGETQYFGPGTRLLVL.